The 23 T cell receptor beta chains below all came from one sample that was sequenced in a study of shared clonotypes between healthy human individuals. Assay used: immunoSEQ multiplex PCR; TCRdb lists only in-frame clones, some missing. The profile shows some 630,000 clones, about two thirds of them singletons. The specimen sequenced was memory CD4+ T cells sorted from blood. Subset of the sample: CD45RA-negative fraction. These receptors all come from a woman aged 25 to 45 in good health.

The V gene is TRBV18, the J gene TRBJ2-3, with 16 bases aligning to TRBD2. Germline CDR1 KGHSH, CDR2 LQKENI. The CDR3 extends over 16 amino acids. V gave up 6 bases and J gave up 4 bases; unmatched junction bases: 4. DNA of the CDR3: TGTGCCAGCTCCGGGACTAGCGGGAGGGCCTCAGATACGCAGTATTTT. Translated: CASSGTSGRASDTQYF.

Turning to this clone: A much more abundant neighbour one base away suggests this may be a read error. The CDR3 reads CASSFTDTQYF. CDR3 in DNA: TGTGCCAGCAGCTTCACAGATACGCAGTATTTT. V gene TRBV11-1 combines with J gene TRBJ2-3, with D unresolved. Germline V gene lookup returns CDR1 SGHAT and CDR2 FQDESV (reference sequence). Trimming pared 3 bases from V and 2 bases from J, leaving 0 bases between. This CDR3 is built from 11 residues.

This clone showed up just a few times. Distinct nucleotide sequences in the sample also encode this CDR3. The rearrangement joins TRBV2 to TRBJ2-2; D not resolved. V was shortened by 2 bases and J by 0 bases, with 4 bases between the two germline ends. Germline assignment: CDR1 SNHLY and CDR2 FYNNEI. The CDR3 runs to 14 residues. CDR3 sequence: CASSESSNTGELFF. In DNA form, the CDR3 reads TGTGCCAGCAGTGAAAGCTCGAACACCGGGGAGCTGTTTTTT.

The chain combines TRBV7-2 with TRBJ1-1, with D unresolved. The V gene's germline CDR1 is SGHTA and CDR2 FQGNSA. This CDR3 contains 13 residues. V gave up 5 bases and J gave up 3 bases, with 10 bases separating them. The DNA for the CDR3 is TGTGCCAGCAGCAGAGCAGAGGACACTGAAGCTTTCTTT. It translates to CASSRAEDTEAFF.

This chain's CDR3 is CASSQDSQGPNEKLFF. CDR3 DNA: TGTGCCAGCAGCCAAGATTCGCAGGGTCCTAATGAAAAACTGTTTTTT. The chain couples TRBV4-2 to TRBJ1-4, with TRBD1 as a possible D gene (5 bases). The germline gives CDR1 LGHNA, CDR2 YNFKEQ. This CDR3 spans 16 amino acids. V lost 0 bases and J lost 3, with 11 bases in between.

This rearrangement joins TRBV5-1 to TRBJ2-1; D remains unclear. V lost 4 bases and J 6 bases, leaving 8 bases between the germline ends. CDR3 size: 12 residues. CDR1 and CDR2 from the germline V gene are SGHRS and YFSETQ. Here the CDR3 DNA reads TGCGCCAGCAGCCAGGTCTTCAATGAGCAGTTCTTC. Translated, it gives CASSQVFNEQFF.

This chain links TRBV4-1 with TRBJ1-1; unclear D gene. The CDR3 is made up of 13 amino acids. V was pared by 1 base and J by 11 bases, with 14 bases between. Germline assignment: CDR1 MGHRA and CDR2 YSYEKL. In DNA, the CDR3 is TGCGCCAGCAGCCAAGTGGCTTCAACCCGGGCTTTCTTT. This translates into CASSQVASTRAFF.

This clone was found a few times. The J gene is TRBJ2-4, the V gene TRBV5-6; D is uncertain. Germline V gene lookup returns CDR1 SGHDT and CDR2 YYEEEE. The V end lost 0 bases, the J end lost 1 base, and 8 bases lay between the germline ends. The CDR3 sequence is 15 residues long. DNA for the CDR3: TGTGCCAGCAGCTTGGAGGTGTTCGCCAAAAACATTCAGTACTTC. Translating it yields CASSLEVFAKNIQYF.

The chain carries TRBV25-1 and TRBJ2-5; the D gene could be TRBD1 or TRBD2 (5 bases each). The germline CDR1 and CDR2 sequences are MGHDK and SYGVNS. CDR3 size: 14 residues. Deletions cut 6 bases from V and 2 bases from J, with 13 bases between. The CDR3 spells CASRGLGTQETQYF. CDR3 sequence (DNA): TGTGCCAGCAGGGGCCTCGGGACGCAAGAGACCCAGTACTTC.

This rearrangement joins TRBV28 to TRBJ1-1; tentatively, D is TRBD1 (6 bases). The germline gives CDR1 MDHEN, CDR2 SYDVKM. Between the trimmed V and J ends, which lost 4 bases and 1 base, there was a span of 13 bases. The CDR3 loop spans 15 amino acids. Here the CDR3 reads CASSYPTGWNTEAFF. CDR3 in DNA: TGTGCCAGCAGTTACCCGACAGGCTGGAACACTGAAGCTTTCTTT.

In regard to this clone: This may be a read error: a much more frequent sequence differs by one nucleotide. The chain joins TRBV7-9 to TRBJ2-7; D call uncertain. Trimming took off 5 bases at V and 2 bases at J, with 4 bases between the two ends. The germline gives CDR1 SEHNR, CDR2 FQNEAQ (reference sequence). The CDR3 spans 11 residues. This CDR3 is CASSPAYEQYF. The CDR3, as DNA: TGTGCCAGCAGCCCCGCCTACGAGCAGTACTTC.

The sample holds one count of this clone. The chain joins TRBV28 to TRBJ1-2; TRBD1 matches at 8 bases. Germline lookup yields CDR1 MDHEN and CDR2 SYDVKM. This CDR3 is 15 amino acids long. J lost 7 bases, V lost 2 bases, and 9 bases had no gene match. The CDR3 DNA reads as TGTGCCAGCAGTTTAGCCTTCAGGGGGCAGGGTGGCTACACCTTC. Amino acids: CASSLAFRGQGGYTF.

The chain carries TRBV7-2 and TRBJ2-1; TRBD2 is a possible D gene (5 bases). The V end lost 5 bases, the J end lost 4 bases, and 15 bases lay between the germline ends. Germline values: CDR1 SGHTA, CDR2 FQGNSA. This CDR3 is built from 15 residues. As DNA, the CDR3 is TGTGCCAGCAGCCCACTAGTTCTCTCGTACAATGAGCAGTTCTTC. The encoded protein is CASSPLVLSYNEQFF.

This chain links TRBV18 with TRBJ1-3; unclear D gene. In germline, CDR1 is KGHSH, CDR2 LQKENI. Trimming stripped 4 bases from V and 0 bases from J, with 13 bases between. The CDR3 sequence is 16 residues long. CDR3 DNA: TGTGCCAGCTCACGGGGAGACATATTCTCTGGAAACACCATATATTTT. This gives the protein CASSRGDIFSGNTIYF.

This chain's CDR3 is CASSQEREGEQFF. In DNA, the CDR3 is TGTGCCAGCAGCCAGGAGAGGGAAGGTGAGCAGTTCTTC. V gene TRBV7-7 combines with J gene TRBJ2-1, with D maybe TRBD2 (5 bases). V gave up 5 bases and J gave up 9 bases, with 14 bases separating them. This CDR3 is built from 13 residues. Germline V lookup: CDR1 SSHAT, CDR2 FNYEAQ (reference sequence).

This clone showed up just a few times. This rearrangement joins TRBV7-6 to TRBJ2-2; unclear D gene. The V end was cut by 6 bases, the J end by 6 bases, with 11 bases between. The CDR3 spans 13 residues. Germline CDR1 and CDR2: SGHVS and FNYEAQ. This CDR3 reads CASRVRQAGELFF. Written as DNA, the CDR3 is TGTGCCAGCAGAGTTCGACAAGCCGGGGAGCTGTTTTTT.

The chain joins TRBV7-2 to TRBJ2-1; TRBD2 aligns across 12 bases. Germline trimming cut 5 bases from V and 9 bases from J; bases unmatched to any gene: 11. Germline V gene data show CDR1 as SGHTA and CDR2 as FQGNSA. This CDR3 comprises 16 residues. This chain's CDR3 is CASSNRRLAGASEQFF. CDR3 DNA sequence: TGTGCCAGCAGCAACCGCCGACTAGCGGGAGCTAGTGAGCAGTTCTTC.

V and J are TRBV21-1 and TRBJ2-7. TRBV21-1 represents a pseudogene. The CDR3 spans 13 residues. CDR3 bases: TGTGCCAGCAGAGGAAAGGACCCCTACGAGCAGTACTTC. It yields the protein CASRGKDPYEQYF.

This chain joins TRBV28 and TRBJ2-7; 12 bases are shared with TRBD1. Germline assignment: CDR1 MDHEN and CDR2 SYDVKM. Trimming cost V 6 bases and J 7 bases; bases outside gene matches: 10. This CDR3 spans 15 amino acids. The CDR3, as DNA: TGTGCCAGCAGCTCCCGGGACAGGGGGCCAGAAGAGCAGTACTTC. Protein sequence: CASSSRDRGPEEQYF.

This chain joins TRBV7-9 and TRBJ2-5; 10 nucleotides agree with TRBD2. Germline CDR1 is SEHNR and CDR2 is FQNEAQ (reference sequence). V was pared by 4 bases and J by 1 base, with 6 bases of the junction left unmatched. The CDR3 length is 16 residues. The chain's CDR3 is CASSSRTSGIQETQYF. The CDR3 DNA is TGTGCCAGCAGCTCTAGGACTAGCGGAATCCAAGAGACCCAGTACTTC.

The chain joins TRBV27 to TRBJ2-7, with 10 positions matching TRBD1. The V segment lost 5 bases and the J segment 2 bases; nucleotides outside the gene matches: 6. CDR1 and CDR2 (germline): MNHEY, SMNVEV (reference sequence). The CDR3 covers 15 residues. DNA of the CDR3: TGTGCCAGCAGTCTCCCTGGACAGGGGGCCTACGAGCAGTACTTC. This gives the protein CASSLPGQGAYEQYF.

There are a few counts of this clone. This rearrangement joins TRBV7-2 to TRBJ2-5, with 9 nucleotides matching TRBD1. In germline, CDR1 is SGHTA, CDR2 FQGNSA. V shed 4 bases and J 4 bases; nucleotides not matched to a gene: 7. The CDR3 contains 15 residues. The CDR3 DNA sequence: TGTGCCAGCAGCTCACAGGGGGCCTGGGGAGAGACCCAGTACTTC. This encodes CASSSQGAWGETQYF.

The chain is built from TRBV6-6 and TRBJ1-1; TRBD1 might be the D (5 bases). Trimming took off 0 bases at V and 6 bases at J, with 8 bases between the two ends. Germline CDR1 reads MNHNY; CDR2 reads SVGAGI (reference sequence). This CDR3 contains 13 residues. The DNA for the CDR3 is TGTGCCAGCAGTTACTCCGACAGCCCTGAAGCTTTCTTT. This codes for CASSYSDSPEAFF.